The 27 T cell receptor beta chains in this list originate from one sample, sequenced in a study of T cell responses to AZD1222 COVID-19 vaccine. The repertoire was sequenced with immunoSEQ multiplex PCR; TCRdb's copy has only in-frame clones and lacks some. The table lists roughly 180,000 clones, 85% to 95% of them singletons. The sequenced sample was peripheral blood, obtained 28 days after the second AZD1222 dose. Source of these receptors: an adult who received the AZD1222 COVID-19 vaccine.

The chain couples TRBV6-1 to TRBJ2-7, with 7 bases identical to TRBD1. This CDR3 comprises 15 residues. V was pared by 3 bases and J by 9 bases, with 14 bases of the junction left unmatched. Germline CDR1 is MNHNS and CDR2 is SASEGT. The CDR3: CASSDSRQGGLVQYF. The CDR3 DNA reads TGTGCCAGCAGTGATTCCCGACAGGGCGGTTTGGTGCAGTACTTC.

This clone showed up many times. The chain couples TRBV9 to TRBJ1-2; possible D gene TRBD1, 5 bases. CDR1 SGDLS and CDR2 YYNGEE come from the germline V gene. The CDR3 runs 15 residues. V gave up 4 bases and J gave up 3 bases, with 16 bases separating them. The CDR3 region is CASSPVPGDDYGYTF. The CDR3 coding sequence is TGTGCCAGCAGCCCCGTTCCCGGGGACGACTATGGCTACACCTTC. Full variable domain (outside the CDR3, taken from reference TRBV9 and TRBJ1-2): DSGVTQTPKHLITATGQRVTLRCSPRSGDLSVYWYQQSLDQGLQFLIQYYNGEERAKGNILERFSAQQFPDLHSELNLSSLELGDSALYFCASSPVPGDDYGYTFGSGTRLTVV.

The chain couples TRBV5-4 to TRBJ2-5; maybe TRBD1 (6 bases). V lost 4 bases and J lost 2, with 9 bases in between. Germline V lookup: CDR1 SGHNT, CDR2 YYREEE (reference sequence). The CDR3 is 13 residues long. CDR3: CASSARGQETQYF. CDR3 nucleotides: TGTGCCAGCAGCGCCAGGGGACAAGAGACCCAGTACTTC.

This clone was recorded once. It is likely a read error, because the conserved phenylalanine at the end of the CDR3 is missing. V and J are TRBV7-9 and TRBJ1-2, with D tentatively TRBD1 (5 bases). This CDR3 has 14 amino acids. Germline assignment: CDR1 SEHNR and CDR2 FQNEAQ (reference sequence). The ends were cut back, 1 base at V and 8 bases at J, with 14 bases in the middle. In DNA form, the CDR3 reads TGTGCCAGCAGCTTAGTCGCAGGGCCGGGGGGCTACACCTGC. It yields the protein CASSLVAGPGGYTC.

The chain has TRBV5-1 and TRBJ2-7; D is unresolved. Germline CDR1 SGHRS, CDR2 YFSETQ. The ends were cut back, 4 bases at V and 1 base at J, with 18 bases in the middle. The CDR3 length is 16 residues. The DNA of the CDR3 is TGCGCCAGCAGCCAGGTTTTCGAAGTAAAGTCCTACGAGCAGTACTTC. Translated: CASSQVFEVKSYEQYF.

The chain recombines TRBV19 with TRBJ2-1; no definite D call. This CDR3 comprises 12 residues. The V and J ends lost 3 bases and 10 bases respectively, with 10 bases between them. Germline V CDR1 and CDR2: LNHDA, SQIVND (reference sequence). This CDR3 is CASSMTPYEQFF. The CDR3 region has the DNA TGTGCCAGTAGTATGACTCCTTACGAGCAGTTCTTC.

The chain combines TRBV11-2 with TRBJ1-1, with D perhaps TRBD1 (5 bases). V dropped 2 bases and J dropped 8 bases, with 15 bases sitting between them. Germline loops: CDR1 SGHAT, CDR2 FQNNGV. The CDR3 has 14 amino acids. CDR3 protein: CASSLSGGINEAFF. CDR3 coding DNA: TGTGCCAGCAGCTTAAGTGGGGGGATCAACGAAGCTTTCTTT.

The V and J genes are TRBV15 and TRBJ1-1, with unresolved D. CDR1 is LNHNV and CDR2 is YYDKDF in the germline V gene (reference sequence). Trimming took 0 bases from V and 5 from J, leaving 7 bases between them. This CDR3 has 13 residues. CDR3 in DNA: TGTGCCACCAGCAGAGATAGGTGGACTGAAGCTTTCTTT. Translation: CATSRDRWTEAFF.

A single count supports this clone. The chain is built from TRBV9 and TRBJ2-2, with D possibly being TRBD1 (6 bases). The CDR3 extends over 13 amino acids. Trimming cost V 10 bases and J 2 bases, with 12 bases left between them. Germline CDR1 reads SGDLS; CDR2 reads YYNGEE. Here the CDR3 reads CAGSDSNTGELFF. For the CDR3, the DNA is TGTGCCGGCTCGGACAGCAACACCGGGGAGCTGTTTTTT.

J is TRBJ1-1 and V is TRBV30, with unresolved D. CDR1 and CDR2 from the germline V gene are GTSNPN and SVGIG (reference sequence). CDR3 length: 12 residues. Trimming took 4 bases from V and 0 from J, leaving 6 bases between them. Written as DNA, the CDR3 is TGTGCCTGGATTCTTATGAACACTGAAGCTTTCTTT. It codes for CAWILMNTEAFF.

This chain links TRBV6-4 with TRBJ2-3; possibly TRBD1 or TRBD2 for D (6 bases each). V lost 0 bases and J 6 bases, leaving 19 bases between the germline ends. Per the germline V gene, CDR1 is MRHNA and CDR2 is SNTAGT. The CDR3 is 17 amino acids. CDR3 region: CASSDSLRRGVLDTQYF. CDR3 DNA: TGTGCCAGCAGTGACTCTTTGCGGAGGGGGGTGTTGGATACGCAGTATTTT.

The chain is built from TRBV2 and TRBJ2-7, with D tentatively TRBD2 (5 bases). CDR3 size: 15 residues. Germline V gives CDR1 SNHLY, CDR2 FYNNEI. The V end was cut by 7 bases, the J end by 0 bases, with 16 bases between. Here the CDR3 DNA reads TGTGCCAGCACAGCAATTCGAGGGCCCTCCTACGAGCAGTACTTC. This encodes CASTAIRGPSYEQYF. The whole variable domain, remainder taken from reference TRBV2 and TRBJ2-7, is EPEVTQTPSHQVTQMGQEVILRCVPISNHLYFYWYRQILGQKVEFLVSFYNNEISEKSEIFDDQFSVERPDGSNFTLKIRSTKLEDSAMYFCASTAIRGPSYEQYFGPGTRLTVT.

The chain couples TRBV5-8 to TRBJ1-4, with 8 bases that match TRBD1. Germline V gene data show CDR1 as SGHTS and CDR2 as YDEGEE. This CDR3 comprises 15 residues. V shed 3 bases and J 3 bases; nucleotides not matched to a gene: 4. CDR3 nucleotides: TGTGCCAGCAGCTCGAAGACAGGGGCTAATGAAAAACTGTTTTTT. Protein sequence: CASSSKTGANEKLFF.

V and J are TRBV28 and TRBJ2-1; no clear D gene. Trimming cost V 0 bases and J 4 bases, with 13 bases left between them. The CDR3 runs 16 residues. Germline CDR1 is MDHEN and CDR2 is SYDVKM. The chain's CDR3 is CASSLWGIGIYNEQFF. For the CDR3, the DNA is TGTGCCAGCAGTTTATGGGGGATTGGGATTTACAATGAGCAGTTCTTC.

This sequence joins TRBV29-1 and TRBJ2-1; D remains unclear. Trimming shortened V by 3 bases and J by 8 bases, and 11 bases separated the two germline ends. Germline loops: CDR1 SQVTM, CDR2 ANQGSEA. This CDR3 is built from 12 residues. For the CDR3, the DNA is TGCAGCGTTGATTATAGGGTTCATGAGCAGTTCTTC. Encoded protein: CSVDYRVHEQFF.

The chain couples TRBV6-5 to TRBJ1-5; 8 bases match TRBD1. With V trimmed by 5 bases and J by 2 bases, 5 bases remained unmatched. Germline-derived CDR1 and CDR2 are MNHEY and SVGAGI. The CDR3 is 15 residues long. DNA of the CDR3: TGTGCCAGCAGTAAGGACAGGGCGGGCAATCAGCCCCAGCATTTT. Translating gives CASSKDRAGNQPQHF.

V and J are TRBV6-5 and TRBJ2-3; a weak D match, TRBD2 (6 bases). V was clipped by 11 bases and J by 5 bases, with 20 bases between them. The CDR3 consists of 14 residues. Germline values: CDR1 MNHEY, CDR2 SVGAGI. The CDR3 is CAASRLEPGDTQYF. The DNA for the CDR3 is TGTGCCGCCAGCCGACTAGAACCCGGAGATACGCAGTATTTT.

The rearrangement links TRBV20-1 to TRBJ1-5, with a tentative D call TRBD1 (5 bases). With 3 bases removed from V and 11 bases from J, the gap between germline ends came to 11 bases. The CDR3 extends over 11 amino acids. CDR1 and CDR2 (germline): DFQATT, SNEGSKA (reference sequence). The CDR3 is CSASPGQAQHF. The CDR3 nucleotides are TGCAGTGCTAGTCCGGGGCAGGCCCAGCATTTT.

Comments on this clone: This specimen includes other DNA sequences encoding the same CDR3. This chain joins TRBV28 and TRBJ1-5, with TRBD1 as a possible D gene (5 bases). V dropped 8 bases and J dropped 7 bases, with 12 bases sitting between them. Germline loops: CDR1 MDHEN, CDR2 SYDVKM. The CDR3 covers 12 residues. CDR3 sequence: CASGGWGQPQHF. Here the CDR3 DNA reads TGTGCCAGCGGGGGGTGGGGGCAGCCCCAGCATTTT.

This clone was seen only once. The rearrangement uses TRBV4-1 and TRBJ2-1, with D hard to call. Germline V gives CDR1 MGHRA, CDR2 YSYEKL. The V gene lost 4 bases and the J gene lost 3 bases, with 16 bases spanning the gap. The CDR3 runs 16 residues. This CDR3 is CASSRDPNSGYNEQFF. As DNA, the CDR3 is TGCGCCAGCAGCCGCGACCCGAACAGTGGCTACAATGAGCAGTTCTTC.

This clone showed up just a few times. The J gene is TRBJ1-5, the V gene TRBV5-4; D is uncertain. In germline, CDR1 is SGHNT, CDR2 YYREEE (reference sequence). V was pared by 2 bases and J by 0 bases, with 6 bases between. The CDR3 runs to 14 residues. CDR3 loop: CASSFGYSNQPQHF. In DNA, the CDR3 is TGTGCCAGCAGCTTCGGCTATAGCAATCAGCCCCAGCATTTT.

The V and J genes are TRBV24-1 and TRBJ2-1; possibly TRBD1 for D (6 bases). V lost 4 bases and J 3 bases, leaving 18 bases between the germline ends. The CDR3 runs 17 residues. CDR1 KGHDR and CDR2 SFDVKD come from the germline V gene. CDR3 protein: CATSDGPGQGNYNEQFF. DNA of the CDR3: TGTGCCACCAGTGACGGACCAGGGCAGGGGAACTACAATGAGCAGTTCTTC.

The chain joins TRBV28 to TRBJ1-5; no reliable D call. The germline CDR1 and CDR2 sequences are MDHEN and SYDVKM. This CDR3 has 14 residues. Trimming cost V 3 bases and J 4 bases, with 10 bases left between them. CDR3 coding DNA: TGTGCCAGCAGTTTGGCATACGAGAATCAGCCCCAGCATTTT. It specifies CASSLAYENQPQHF.

This clone was seen only a few times. The chain is built from TRBV2 and TRBJ1-2; no reliable D call. V was clipped by 8 bases and J by 8 bases, with 15 bases between them. The germline gives CDR1 SNHLY, CDR2 FYNNEI. The CDR3 contains 12 residues. CDR3 residues: CASGRPISGYTF. Written as DNA, the CDR3 is TGTGCCAGCGGCAGACCAATCTCGGGCTACACCTTC.

This clone has only one observation. J is TRBJ1-2 and V is TRBV2; 7 bases line up with TRBD1. Trimming took 2 bases from V and 4 from J; bases not matched to a gene: 7. The CDR3 totals 15 residues. CDR1 and CDR2 (germline): SNHLY, FYNNEI. DNA of the CDR3: TGTGCCAGCAGTGAACTCAACCGACAGGGCTATGGCTACACCTTC. This gives the protein CASSELNRQGYGYTF.

This chain links TRBV19 with TRBJ1-1; the D gene is possibly TRBD1 (5 bases). CDR1 is LNHDA, CDR2 SQIVND, per germline (reference sequence). The CDR3 extends over 13 amino acids. V shed 5 bases and J shed 10 bases, with 17 bases lying between them. The CDR3 nucleotides are TGTGCCAGTAGTGAGGGGATGGGCGCAGGAGCTTTCTTT. It is translated as CASSEGMGAGAFF.

V is TRBV6-6 and J is TRBJ2-7; maybe TRBD1 (5 bases). V was clipped by 3 bases and J by 4 bases, with 10 bases between them. This CDR3 region has 13 residues. Germline V gene sequence: CDR1 MNHNY, CDR2 SVGAGI (reference sequence). The CDR3 bases are TGTGCCAGCAGTTATGACAGTCCTTACGAGCAGTACTTC. It is translated as CASSYDSPYEQYF.